This TCR beta chain was documented in a study of T cell repertoires in cytomegalovirus infection. For the study at large: It was the public TCR beta signatures that indicated both CMV infection and matching HLA type.

This clonotype was counted many times. Its antigen remains unidentified. Each CDR3 protein is one row after TCRdb ran MiXCR on the reads. In the table there are under 800,000 distinct CDR3 sequences, 20% to 25% of which are singletons. V lost 1 base to trimming and J lost 6 bases; unmatched junction nucleotides: 8. CDR1 SGHVS and CDR2 FNYEAQ come from the germline V gene. CDR3 size: 17 residues. Study observations and caveats: Cumulative public TCR beta family frequency identified carriers of CMV plus the relevant HLA. Within the response measured ex vivo, HLA-C-restricted CMV-specific TCR beta clonotypes were dominant.

The gene calls are TRBV7-6 and TRBJ2-2, with 10 nucleotides matching TRBD2. This sequence originates from a human donor in good health (CMV status not recorded). Some clones in this sample may be carry-over from other donors' samples. Sequenced material: CD8+ T cells from PBMCs. DNA of the CDR3: TGTGCCAGCAGCTTAGTCCCGCAGCGGGGGGGCCCCGGGGAGCTGTTTTTT. This encodes CASSLVPQRGGPGELFF.